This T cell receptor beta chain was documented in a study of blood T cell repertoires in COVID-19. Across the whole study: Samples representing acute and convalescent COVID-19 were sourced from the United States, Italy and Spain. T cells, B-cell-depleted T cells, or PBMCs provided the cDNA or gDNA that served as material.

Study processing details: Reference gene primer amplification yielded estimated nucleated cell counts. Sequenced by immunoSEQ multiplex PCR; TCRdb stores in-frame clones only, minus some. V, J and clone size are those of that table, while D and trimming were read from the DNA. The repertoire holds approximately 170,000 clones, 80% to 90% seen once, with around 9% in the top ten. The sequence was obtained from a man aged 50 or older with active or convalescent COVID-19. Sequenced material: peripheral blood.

As DNA, the CDR3 is TGCGCCAGCAGCTTGAGTCTAGGACAGATGAACACTGAAGCTTTCTTT. Translation: CASSLSLGQMNTEAFF. The chain employs TRBV5-1 and TRBJ1-1, with a tentative D call TRBD1 (6 bases). V lost 1 base and J lost 0, with 13 bases in between. Per germline, CDR1 SGHRS and CDR2 YFSETQ. The CDR3 extends over 16 amino acids.